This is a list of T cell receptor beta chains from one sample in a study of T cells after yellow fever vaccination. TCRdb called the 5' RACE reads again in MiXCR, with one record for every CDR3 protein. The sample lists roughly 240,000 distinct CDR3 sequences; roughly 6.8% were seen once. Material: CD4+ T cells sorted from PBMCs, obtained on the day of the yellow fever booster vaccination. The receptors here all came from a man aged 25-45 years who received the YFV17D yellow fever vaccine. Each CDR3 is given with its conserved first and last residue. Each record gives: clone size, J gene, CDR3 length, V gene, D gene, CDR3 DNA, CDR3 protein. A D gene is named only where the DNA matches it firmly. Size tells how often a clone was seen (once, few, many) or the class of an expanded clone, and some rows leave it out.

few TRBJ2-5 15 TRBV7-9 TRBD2 TGTGCCAGCAGCCTACCCATTAGCGGGACACAGACCCAGTACTTC CASSLPISGTQTQYF
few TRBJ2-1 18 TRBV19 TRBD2 TGTGCCAGTAGTATGTCTAGCGGGAGGCGGAGCTCCTACAATGAGCAGTTCTTC CASSMSSGRRSSYNEQFF
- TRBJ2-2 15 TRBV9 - TGTGCCAGCAGCGTAACGGGGACGAACACCGGGGAGCTGTTTTTT CASSVTGTNTGELFF
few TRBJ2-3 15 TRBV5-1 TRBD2 TGCGCCAGCAGCTTGGCCTGGCGGGGGGGAGATACGCAGTATTTT CASSLAWRGGDTQYF
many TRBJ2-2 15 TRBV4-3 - TGCGCCAGCAGCCAAGAAGCTAGCAGGACCGGGGAGCTGTTTTTT CASSQEASRTGELFF
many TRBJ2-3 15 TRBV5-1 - TGCGCCAGCAGCGAGGACGGGGTGAGGTCCGATACGCAGTATTTT CASSEDGVRSDTQYF
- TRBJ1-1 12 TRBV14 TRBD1 TGTGCCAGCAGCCAAAACAGGGGCCTGCCTTTCTTT CASSQNRGLPFF
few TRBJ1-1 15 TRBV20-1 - TGCAGTGCTAGAGATTGGGGGGGTAGGAACACTGAAGCTTTCTTT CSARDWGGRNTEAFF
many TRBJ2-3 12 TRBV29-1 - TGCAGCGTTGTGAAGAGCACAGATACGCAGTATTTT CSVVKSTDTQYF
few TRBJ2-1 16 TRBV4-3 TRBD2 TGCGCCAGCAGCCAACTAAGCGGGGGAACCTACAATGAGCAGTTCTTC CASSQLSGGTYNEQFF
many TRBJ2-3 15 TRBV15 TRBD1 TGTGCCACCAGCAGGGGACAGGGGAGCACAGATACGCAGTATTTT CATSRGQGSTDTQYF
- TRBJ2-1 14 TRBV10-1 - TGCGCCAGCAGTGAGTCGACAGACAGCAATGAGCAGTTCTTC CASSESTDSNEQFF
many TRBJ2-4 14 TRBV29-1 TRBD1 TGCAGCGTTGCTCCCCTTCGACAGGGAAACATTCAGTACTTC CSVAPLRQGNIQYF
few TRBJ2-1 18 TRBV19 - TGTGCCAGTAGTATCTCGACAGGGCTAGCGGGTCCCTACAATGAGCAGTTCTTC CASSISTGLAGPYNEQFF
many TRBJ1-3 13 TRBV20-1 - TGCAGTGCGTACCCGGGGGGCAAGGACACCATATATTTT CSAYPGGKDTIYF
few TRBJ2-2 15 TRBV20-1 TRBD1 TGCAGTGCCACTTCAGGGGGCCTTATCACCGGGGAGCTGTTTTTT CSATSGGLITGELFF
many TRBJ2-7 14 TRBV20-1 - TGCAGTGCTAAGGGACCGGCAGGTCGAATGGAGCAGTACTTC CSAKGPAGRMEQYF
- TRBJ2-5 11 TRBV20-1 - TGCAGTGAATCCGTCCAGGAGACCCAGTACTTC CSESVQETQYF
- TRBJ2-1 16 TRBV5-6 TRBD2 TGTGCCAGCAGCTCTCGGACTAGCGGGAACCACAATGAGCAGTTCTTC CASSSRTSGNHNEQFF
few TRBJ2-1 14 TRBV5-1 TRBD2 TGCGCCAGCAGCTCCGGGGGGGAATACAATGAGCAGTTCTTC CASSSGGEYNEQFF
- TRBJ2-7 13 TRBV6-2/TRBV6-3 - TGTGCCAGCAGTCCCGGGACATTGGACGAGCAGTACTTC CASSPGTLDEQYF
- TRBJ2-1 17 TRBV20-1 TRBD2 TGCAGTGCTAGAGAGCAGCGGGAACGATGGTCCTACAATGAGCAGTTCTTC CSAREQRERWSYNEQFF
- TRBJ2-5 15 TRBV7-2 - TGTGCCAGCAGCTTTGGCGGGCTGTTCCAAGAGACCCAGTACTTC CASSFGGLFQETQYF
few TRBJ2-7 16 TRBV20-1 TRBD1 TGCAGTGCTAGAGATAGTAGTGGGACAGGGGTCTACGAGCAGTACTTC CSARDSSGTGVYEQYF
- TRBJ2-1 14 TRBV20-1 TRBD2 TGCAGTGCTATTTTCCTAGCGGAAATCAATGAGCAGTTCTTC CSAIFLAEINEQFF
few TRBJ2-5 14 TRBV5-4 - TGTGCCAGCAGACTCTCTAGCGCCCAAGAGACCCAGTACTTC CASRLSSAQETQYF
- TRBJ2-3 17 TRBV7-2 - TGTGCCAGCAGCTTAGCGGTTAGCGCAGCTAGCACAGATACGCAGTATTTT CASSLAVSAASTDTQYF
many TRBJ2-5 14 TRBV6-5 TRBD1 TGTGCCAGCAGCCCCTGGACAGGGTCAGAGACCCAGTACTTC CASSPWTGSETQYF
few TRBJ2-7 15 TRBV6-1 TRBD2 TGTGCCAGCACCAGAGCCGGGACTACCTTCTACGAGCAGTACTTC CASTRAGTTFYEQYF
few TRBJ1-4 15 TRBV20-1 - TGCAGTGCTAGAGACAGAGTCCGGGGGAAGGAAAAACTGTTTTTT CSARDRVRGKEKLFF
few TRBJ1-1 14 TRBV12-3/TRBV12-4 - TGTGCCAGCAGTTTAGCGCAAAAGCGTACTGAAGCTTTCTTT CASSLAQKRTEAFF
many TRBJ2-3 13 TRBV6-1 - TGTGCCAGCAGACGGGAAGGGCCAGATACGCAGTATTTT CASRREGPDTQYF
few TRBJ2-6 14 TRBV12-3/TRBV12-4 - TGTGCCAGCAGGAGTTCCTCTGGGGCCAACGTCCTGACTTTC CASRSSSGANVLTF
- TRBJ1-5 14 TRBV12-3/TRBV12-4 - TGTGCCAGCAGTTTGGGGGCAGGCAAACAGCCCCAGCATTTT CASSLGAGKQPQHF
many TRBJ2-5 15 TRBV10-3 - TGTGCCATCAGTGAATCAGGGGATCTCTCAGAGACCCAGTACTTC CAISESGDLSETQYF
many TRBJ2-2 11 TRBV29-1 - TGCAGCGTTGAAGTCACCGGGGAGCTGTTTTTT CSVEVTGELFF
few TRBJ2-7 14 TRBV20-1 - TGCAGTGCTAGGTCGGACGCTCGTCGCTACGAGCAGTACTTC CSARSDARRYEQYF
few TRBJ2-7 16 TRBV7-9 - TGTGCCAGCAGCCCGGACAGTCCGTTGAGCTCCTACGAGCAGTACTTC CASSPDSPLSSYEQYF
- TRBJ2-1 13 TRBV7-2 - TGTGCCAGCTGCCTACAGGGTGTAGGAGAGCAGTTCTTC CASCLQGVGEQFF
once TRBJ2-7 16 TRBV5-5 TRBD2 TGTGCCAGCAGTTCTACTGGACTAGCATTTTCCTACGTGCAGTACTTC CASSSTGLAFSYVQYF
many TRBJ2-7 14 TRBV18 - TGTGCCAGCTCACCTAGGACAGACAACTACGAGCAGTACTTC CASSPRTDNYEQYF
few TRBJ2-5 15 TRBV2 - TGTGCCAGCAGTGCTAGTGGTCTAGCGACAGAGACCCAGTACTTC CASSASGLATETQYF
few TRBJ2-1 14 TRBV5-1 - TGCGCCAGCAGACACGGGTCCTCCTACAATGAGCAGTTCTTC CASRHGSSYNEQFF
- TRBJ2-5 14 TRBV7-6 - TGTGCCAGCTTAAAAGGGACTTCTAAAGAGACCCAGTACTTC CASLKGTSKETQYF
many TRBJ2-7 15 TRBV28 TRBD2 TGTGCCAGCAGTCCGATAGCGGGAGGGCCCCACGAGCAGTACTTC CASSPIAGGPHEQYF
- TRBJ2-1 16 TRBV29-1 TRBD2 TGCAGCGTTGACGGGACTAGCGGAAGCTCCTACAATGAGCAGTTCTTC CSVDGTSGSSYNEQFF
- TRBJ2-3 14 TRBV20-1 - TGCAGTGCTAGACAGGGATTCCCGACTGGCACGCAGTATTTT CSARQGFPTGTQYF
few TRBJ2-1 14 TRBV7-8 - TGTGCCAGCAGCTCGATAGCGAGCTACAATGAGCAGTTCTTC CASSSIASYNEQFF
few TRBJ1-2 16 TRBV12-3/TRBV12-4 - TGTGCCAGCAGTCCGCGGGACGGGAGAGGTAACTATGGCTACACCTTC CASSPRDGRGNYGYTF
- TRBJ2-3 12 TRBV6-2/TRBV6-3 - TGTGCCAGCAGGGCCCTTACAGATACGCAGTATTTT CASRALTDTQYF
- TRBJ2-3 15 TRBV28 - TGTGCCAGCAGTTTTGATTGGCAGCGGATAGGTACGCAGTATTTT CASSFDWQRIGTQYF